This TCR beta chain appears in the sequencing data of a study of Graves' ophthalmopathy and Graves' hyperthyroidism. The CDR3 covers 16 residues. Germline V gene data show CDR1 as KGHDR and CDR2 as SFDVKD. For this clonotype: At one end, the junction sequence differs from germline, possibly due to a read error.

The authors amplified TCR beta CDR3 regions, and they did so from RNA transcripts for repertoire sequencing. HTBI primers primed a first-round RT-PCR, and a second-round multiplex PCR followed. One entry per CDR3 protein results from TCRdb running MiXCR on the multiplex PCR reads. The repertoire includes some 380,000 distinct CDR3 sequences, over 15% of them detected once, and 5.5% to 7% sits in the top ten. The chain employs TRBV24-1 and TRBJ2-7; D possibly matches TRBD1 or TRBD2 (6 bases each). The source of this sequence is a woman aged 18-29 years with stable Graves' hyperthyroidism. The sample consisted of peripheral blood. The CDR3 region has the DNA TGTGCCGCCAGTGACTTCGCGACAGGAGGGAAGCAAGAGCAGTACTTC. Protein: CAASDFATGGKQEQYF.